This is a list of T cell receptor beta chains from one sample in a study of T cell repertoires in cytomegalovirus infection. TCRdb reprocessed the reads via MiXCR and lists one record per CDR3 protein. The sample has fewer than 300,000 distinct CDR3 sequences; roughly 24% are singletons. The sequencing sample was made of PBMCs. Receptors originate from a human donor in good health (CMV status not recorded). Some clones in this sample may be carry-over from other donors' samples. The CDR3 runs from the conserved cysteine through the conserved F or W. A D gene is named only where the DNA matches it firmly. Clone size is shown for a subset of rows, as once, few, many or a class of expanded clone.

TRBD1,TRBV19,few,TRBJ1-1,CASSSIDRDTEAFF,TGTGCCAGTAGTAGCATCGACAGGGACACTGAAGCTTTCTTT
TRBD2,TRBV6-1,few,TRBJ2-7,CASRKTSGIREQYF,TGTGCCAGCAGGAAGACTAGCGGGATAAGAGAGCAGTACTTC
TRBD2,TRBV7-8,few,TRBJ2-1,CASSLEREGSSYNEQFF,TGTGCCAGCAGCTTAGAGCGGGAGGGAAGCTCCTACAATGAGCAGTTCTTC
NA,TRBV7-9,many,TRBJ2-7,CASSSGRKTYEQYF,TGTGCCAGCAGCTCGGGTCGGAAGACCTACGAGCAGTACTTC
NA,TRBV7-2,many,TRBJ2-3,CASSPGSTDTQYF,TGTGCCAGCAGCCCCGGGAGCACAGATACGCAGTATTTT
TRBD2,TRBV5-6,NA,TRBJ2-5,CASSMGLAGGGIPETQYF,TGTGCCAGCAGCATGGGACTAGCGGGAGGCGGTATTCCGGAGACCCAGTACTTC
NA,TRBV6-2/TRBV6-3,few,TRBJ1-5,CASTTRDNQPQHF,TGTGCCAGCACGACACGAGACAATCAGCCCCAGCATTTT
NA,TRBV11-2,few,TRBJ1-5,CASSLSAYQPQHF,TGTGCCAGCAGCTTATCGGCTTATCAGCCCCAGCATTTT
NA,TRBV28,many,TRBJ2-3,CASRRTTDTQYF,TGTGCCAGCCGACGAACCACAGATACGCAGTATTTT
TRBD2,TRBV5-6,NA,TRBJ2-3,CASSFTSGGPRF,TGTGCCAGCAGCTTCACTAGCGGGGGGCCTCGTTTT
NA,TRBV7-2,many,TRBJ2-7,CASAGGSYEQYF,TGTGCCAGCGCTGGGGGAAGCTACGAGCAGTACTTC
TRBD2,TRBV2,NA,TRBJ2-3,CASSSDLAGGSDTQYF,TGTGCCAGCAGCTCAGATCTAGCGGGGGGATCAGATACGCAGTATTTT
NA,TRBV6-6,NA,TRBJ1-6,CASSYSKWSSYNSPLHF,TGTGCCAGCAGTTACTCTAAGTGGAGCTCCTATAATTCACCCCTCCACTTT
TRBD2,TRBV7-9,few,TRBJ2-7,CASSLRLAGDNEQYF,TGTGCCAGCAGCTTGCGACTAGCCGGAGACAACGAGCAGTACTTC
NA,TRBV14,many,TRBJ2-2,CASSQVRANTGELFF,TGTGCCAGCAGCCAGGTCCGGGCGAACACCGGGGAGCTGTTTTTT
NA,TRBV7-9,few,TRBJ1-1,CASSSQINTEAFF,TGTGCCAGCAGCTCCCAGATTAACACTGAAGCTTTCTTT
TRBD1,TRBV20-1,NA,TRBJ1-5,CSASLARAGGTYSNQPQHF,TGCAGTGCTAGCCTGGCCCGGGCAGGGGGCACTTATAGCAATCAGCCCCAGCATTTT
NA,TRBV7-9,NA,TRBJ1-2,CASSMRQSLSKINHYGYTF,TGTGCCAGCAGCATGAGACAGTCTCTATCCAAAATTAATCACTATGGCTACACCTTC
TRBD1,TRBV7-2,many,TRBJ2-5,CASSLGWTGGQETQYF,TGTGCCAGCAGCTTGGGATGGACAGGGGGTCAAGAGACCCAGTACTTC
TRBD1,TRBV2,few,TRBJ2-2,CASTRGQGSGTGELFF,TGTGCCAGCACGCGAGGACAGGGGAGTGGTACCGGGGAGCTGTTTTTT
TRBD1,TRBV29-1,NA,TRBJ2-1,CSVEPLRTGPRSYNEQFF,TGCAGCGTTGAACCACTTAGGACAGGGCCTAGGTCCTACAATGAGCAGTTCTTC
TRBD1,TRBV5-1,NA,TRBJ1-2,CASSLAQGPNYGYTF,TGCGCCAGCAGCTTGGCACAGGGGCCTAACTATGGCTACACCTTC
NA,TRBV12-3/TRBV12-4,NA,TRBJ1-2,CASSFDRGYTF,TGTGCCAGCAGTTTCGACAGGGGCTACACCTTC
TRBD2,TRBV6-2/TRBV6-3,few,TRBJ2-1,CASSLRSGGGSYNEQFF,TGTGCCAGCAGTTTGCGTAGCGGGGGGGGGTCCTACAATGAGCAGTTCTTC
TRBD1,TRBV29-1,NA,TRBJ1-1,CSVARGTGTGEAFF,TGCAGCGTTGCAAGAGGGACAGGGACCGGTGAAGCTTTCTTT
NA,TRBV7-7,many,TRBJ2-1,CASSPGGLYNEQFF,TGTGCTAGCAGCCCTGGGGGTCTATACAATGAGCAGTTCTTC
NA,TRBV29-1,NA,TRBJ1-2,CSVDVLNYGYTF,TGCAGCGTTGATGTATTAAACTATGGCTACACCTTC
NA,TRBV7-2,many,TRBJ2-1,CASSLAMGGQFF,TGTGCCAGCAGCTTAGCGATGGGGGGGCAGTTCTTC
TRBD2,TRBV7-8,many,TRBJ2-1,CASSLGLWEGLADNEQFF,TGTGCCAGCAGCTTAGGCCTATGGGAGGGACTAGCGGACAATGAGCAGTTCTTC
NA,TRBV5-4,NA,TRBJ2-7,CASSSWGDFYEQYF,TGTGCCAGCAGCTCATGGGGAGACTTCTACGAGCAGTACTTC